This T cell receptor (beta chain) was profiled in a study of blood T cell repertoires in COVID-19. In the study overall: Samples taken during acute and convalescent COVID-19 were collected in the United States, Italy and Spain. T cells, B-cell-depleted T cells, or PBMCs provided the cDNA or gDNA that served as material.

This clone was observed once. Its ends do not fully match the called genes, so a read error is possible. CDR1 is LGHNA and CDR2 is YNFKEQ in the germline V gene. This CDR3 comprises 13 residues. In the original processing: Reference gene primer amplification gave estimated nucleated cell counts. Profiling relied on immunoSEQ multiplex PCR, and the TCRdb table lists in-frame clones only, not all of them. Clonal size and the V and J genes are those of that table, whereas D and trimming came from the DNA. The repertoire consists of around 270,000 clones, with about 87% occurring once and the leading ten covering approximately 4.3%.

The chain links TRBV4-2 to TRBJ2-5; 11 bases are shared with TRBD2. The receptor comes from a man in his sixties who had recovered from COVID-19. The source material was peripheral blood. The CDR3 nucleotides are TGTGCCAGCAGCCAGGGTAGCGGGGGGGATCTAGACTTC. Its translation: CASSQGSGGDLDF.